Sequencing of this T cell receptor beta chain was carried out in a study of CDR3 diversity in severe acne. TCRdb used MiXCR to reprocess the PCR reads, holding one entry per CDR3 protein. The sample contains about 76,000 distinct CDR3 sequences, 50% to 65% of which appear only once. Unmatched junction bases numbered 10, after V lost 3 bases and J lost 1 base. Germline V gene sequence: CDR1 SGHRS, CDR2 YFSETQ. The CDR3 contains 16 residues. Sequenced material: blood. V and J are TRBV5-1 and TRBJ2-7; 7 nucleotides agree with TRBD2. This TCR was recovered from a male donor in good health, without acne. This chain's CDR3 is CASSSLGGNSSYEQYF. The CDR3 nucleotides are TGCGCCAGCAGCTCCCTGGGGGGGAATTCATCCTACGAGCAGTACTTC.